This TCR beta chain was identified during a study of blood T cell repertoires in COVID-19. Whole-study context: Acute and convalescent COVID-19 samples came from the United States, Italy and Spain.

In the source study's methods: Estimates of nucleated cell counts were drawn from the amplification of reference gene primers. Sequencing was performed with immunoSEQ multiplex PCR; in TCRdb, only in-frame clones are kept and a portion is missing. Clone size and the V and J calls come from that table; the DNA yielded D and trimming. The sample includes approximately 100,000 clones, less than 80% seen only once; the top ten take 20%. The germline gives CDR1 SGDLS, CDR2 YYNGEE. V was clipped by 0 bases and J by 0 bases, with 16 bases between them. CDR3 length: 18 residues. Sequencing used peripheral blood. The receptor comes from a man between 65 and 80 years old with active or convalescent COVID-19. The V call is TRBV9, the J call TRBJ2-1, with D tentatively TRBD2 (6 bases). This CDR3 reads CASSVVWEAISSYNEQFF. The CDR3 nucleotides read TGTGCCAGCAGCGTAGTGTGGGAGGCTATTAGCTCCTACAATGAGCAGTTCTTC.